At least ten counts were recorded for the clone carrying this TCR beta chain. The record originates from a study of T cells in Graves' hyperthyroidism and ophthalmopathy. The CDR3 regions of TCR beta were amplified from RNA transcripts. First-round RT-PCR with HTBI primers amplified the TCR CDR3 region. Using its own MiXCR run on the multiplex PCR reads, TCRdb lists one record per CDR3 protein. The table lists fewer than 500,000 distinct CDR3 sequences, less than 15% of them singletons. The CDR3 spans 14 residues. CDR1 SNHLY and CDR2 FYNNEI come from the germline V gene. V dropped 4 bases and J dropped 4; count of bases not matched to a gene: 4.

The V call is TRBV2, the J call TRBJ2-7; 10 nucleotides match TRBD1. What was sequenced was blood. The receptor comes from a man aged 30-40 years with Graves' hyperthyroidism that later progressed to Graves' ophthalmopathy. CDR3 region: CASSGTGGWYEQYF. The CDR3 nucleotides read TGTGCCAGCAGTGGGACAGGGGGATGGTACGAGCAGTACTTC.